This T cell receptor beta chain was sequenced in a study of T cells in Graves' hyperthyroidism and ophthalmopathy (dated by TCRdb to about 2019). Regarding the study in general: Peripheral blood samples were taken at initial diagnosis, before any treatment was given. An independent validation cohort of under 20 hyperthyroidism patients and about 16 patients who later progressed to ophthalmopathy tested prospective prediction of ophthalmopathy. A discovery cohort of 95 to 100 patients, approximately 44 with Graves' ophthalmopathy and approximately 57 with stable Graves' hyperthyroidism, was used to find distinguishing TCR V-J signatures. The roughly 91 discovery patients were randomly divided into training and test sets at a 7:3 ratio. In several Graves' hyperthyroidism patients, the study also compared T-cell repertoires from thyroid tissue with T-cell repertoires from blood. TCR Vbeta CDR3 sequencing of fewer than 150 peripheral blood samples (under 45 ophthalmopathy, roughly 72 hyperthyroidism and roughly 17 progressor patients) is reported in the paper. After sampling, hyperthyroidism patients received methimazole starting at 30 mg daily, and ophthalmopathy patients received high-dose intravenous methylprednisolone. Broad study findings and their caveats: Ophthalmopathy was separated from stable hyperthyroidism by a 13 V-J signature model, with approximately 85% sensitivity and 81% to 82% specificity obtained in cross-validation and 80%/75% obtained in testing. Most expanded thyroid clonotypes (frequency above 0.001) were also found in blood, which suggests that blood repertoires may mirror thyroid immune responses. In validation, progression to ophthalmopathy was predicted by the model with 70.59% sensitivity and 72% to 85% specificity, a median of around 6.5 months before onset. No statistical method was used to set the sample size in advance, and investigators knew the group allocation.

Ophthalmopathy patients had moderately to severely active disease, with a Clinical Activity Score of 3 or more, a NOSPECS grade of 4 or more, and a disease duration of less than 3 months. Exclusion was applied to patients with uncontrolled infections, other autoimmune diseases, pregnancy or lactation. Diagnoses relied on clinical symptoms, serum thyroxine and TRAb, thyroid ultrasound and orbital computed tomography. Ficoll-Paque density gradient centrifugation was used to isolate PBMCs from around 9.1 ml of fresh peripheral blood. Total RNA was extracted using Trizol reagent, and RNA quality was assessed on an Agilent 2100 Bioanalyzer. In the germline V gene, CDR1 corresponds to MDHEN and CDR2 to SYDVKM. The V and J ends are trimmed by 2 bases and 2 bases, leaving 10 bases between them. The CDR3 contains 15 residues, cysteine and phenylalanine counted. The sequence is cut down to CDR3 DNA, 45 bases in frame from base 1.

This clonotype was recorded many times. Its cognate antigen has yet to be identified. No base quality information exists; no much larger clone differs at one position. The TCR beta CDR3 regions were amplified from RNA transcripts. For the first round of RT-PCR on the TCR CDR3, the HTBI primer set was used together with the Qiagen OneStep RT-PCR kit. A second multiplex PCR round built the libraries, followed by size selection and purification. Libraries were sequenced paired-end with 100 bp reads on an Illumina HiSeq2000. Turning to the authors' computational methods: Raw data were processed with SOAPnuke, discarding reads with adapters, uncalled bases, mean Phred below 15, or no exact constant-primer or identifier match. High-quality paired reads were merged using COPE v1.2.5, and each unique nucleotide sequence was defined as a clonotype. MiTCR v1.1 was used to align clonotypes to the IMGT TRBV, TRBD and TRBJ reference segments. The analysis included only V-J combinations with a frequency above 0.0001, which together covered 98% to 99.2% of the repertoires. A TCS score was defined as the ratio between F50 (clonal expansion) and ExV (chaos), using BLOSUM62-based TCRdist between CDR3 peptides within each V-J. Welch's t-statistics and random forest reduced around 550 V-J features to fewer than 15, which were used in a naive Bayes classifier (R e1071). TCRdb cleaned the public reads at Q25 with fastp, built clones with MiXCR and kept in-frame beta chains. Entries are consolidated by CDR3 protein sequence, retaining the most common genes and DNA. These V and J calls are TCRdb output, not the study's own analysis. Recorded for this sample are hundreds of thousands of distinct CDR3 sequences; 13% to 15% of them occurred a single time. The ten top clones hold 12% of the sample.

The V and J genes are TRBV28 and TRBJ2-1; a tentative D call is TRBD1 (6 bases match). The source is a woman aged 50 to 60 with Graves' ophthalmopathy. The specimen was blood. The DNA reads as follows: TGTGCCAGCAGTTTAGTCCAGGGGACCTACAATGAGCAGTTCTTC. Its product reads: CASSLVQGTYNEQFF.